This is a list of T cell receptor beta chains from one sample in a study of T cell responses to AZD1222 COVID-19 vaccine. Method: immunoSEQ multiplex PCR; TCRdb's copy keeps in-frame clones and lacks some. The sample includes about 140,000 clones, 92% seen only once; the top ten take around 2.3%. The sequenced sample was peripheral blood, obtained on day 0 of AZD1222 vaccination. Every receptor here comes from an adult in good health. Each CDR3 is given with its conserved first and last residue. The D gene is left open where the match is weak. Clone size appears in some rows only: once, few, many, or a class for an expanded clone.

v_call,j_call,d_call,clone_size,cdr3_aa,cdr3_nt
TRBV14,TRBJ1-2,TRBD1,.,CASSRDRMNYGYTF,TGTGCCAGCAGCCGGGACAGGATGAACTATGGCTACACCTTC
TRBV2,TRBJ2-3,TRBD2,.,CASSALAVHTDTQYF,TGTGCCAGCAGTGCACTAGCGGTCCACACAGATACGCAGTATTTT
TRBV7-9,TRBJ2-7,TRBD1,once,CASSLLTGTGGPRAYEQYF,TGTGCCAGCAGCTTATTGACCGGGACAGGGGGCCCTAGGGCCTACGAGCAGTACTTC
TRBV30,TRBJ1-5,.,.,CAWSPVGGLDQPQHF,TGTGCCTGGAGTCCGGTCGGGGGGCTGGACCAGCCCCAGCATTTT
TRBV19,TRBJ1-5,.,.,CASVKMAAGNQPQHF,TGTGCCAGTGTTAAGATGGCCGCGGGCAATCAGCCCCAGCATTTT
TRBV7-9,TRBJ2-7,.,.,CASSLAGTSDEQYF,TGTGCCAGCAGCTTAGCCGGGACATCTGACGAGCAGTACTTC
TRBV2,TRBJ1-2,.,.,CASTAGGSGYTF,TGTGCCAGCACCGCCGGGGGCTCTGGCTACACCTTC
TRBV19,TRBJ2-7,.,.,CASSTGSSYEQYF,TGTGCCAGTAGCACCGGGTCATCCTACGAGCAGTACTTC
TRBV21-1,TRBJ2-1,.,.,CASSKVKWESYNEQFF,TGTGCCAGCAGCAAAGTAAAGTGGGAGTCCTACAATGAGCAGTTCTTC
TRBV6-5,TRBJ2-5,.,.,CASSYSIQETQYF,TGTGCCAGCAGTTACTCTATACAAGAGACCCAGTACTTC
TRBV19,TRBJ1-2,TRBD1,once,CASSMDRFGGYTF,TGTGCCAGTAGTATGGACAGGTTCGGTGGCTACACCTTC
TRBV18,TRBJ2-7,.,.,CASSPSSALAWNEQYF,TGTGCCAGCTCACCGTCTTCGGCTTTGGCGTGGAACGAGCAGTACTTC
TRBV11-2,TRBJ1-6,TRBD1,.,CASSAGTGDSPLHF,TGTGCCAGCAGCGCCGGGACAGGGGATTCACCCCTCCACTTT
TRBV14,TRBJ1-4,.,.,CASSQDGAENEKLFF,TGTGCCAGCAGCCAAGATGGGGCGGAGAATGAAAAACTGTTTTTT
TRBV28,TRBJ1-2,.,once,CASRGGALENYGYTF,TGTGCCAGCAGGGGGGGGGCGCTAGAAAACTATGGCTACACCTTC
TRBV7-2,TRBJ1-1,.,.,CASSPPAGVAEAFF,TGTGCCAGCAGCCCTCCGGCGGGGGTGGCTGAAGCTTTCTTT
TRBV3-1/TRBV3-2,TRBJ1-1,TRBD1,few,CASSTGTENTEAFF,TGTGCCAGCAGCACCGGGACAGAAAACACTGAAGCTTTCTTT
TRBV15,TRBJ2-1,.,.,CATSREQGMYNEQFF,TGTGCCACCAGCAGGGAACAGGGAATGTACAATGAGCAGTTCTTC
TRBV6-6,TRBJ1-1,TRBD1,.,CASNLQGAAEAFF,TGTGCCAGCAACCTACAGGGGGCGGCTGAAGCTTTCTTT
TRBV21-1,TRBJ1-1,.,.,CASSKVGRDTEAFF,TGTGCCAGCAGCAAAGTCGGCAGGGACACTGAAGCTTTCTTT
TRBV19,TRBJ2-1,TRBD1,.,CASSAWTGNNEQFF,TGTGCCAGTAGTGCCTGGACAGGGAACAATGAGCAGTTCTTC
TRBV7-3,TRBJ2-1,.,.,CASSLGPSVNEQFF,TGTGCCAGCAGCTTAGGTCCTAGCGTCAATGAGCAGTTCTTC
TRBV7-2,TRBJ2-7,TRBD2,once,CASSLGGGYSYEQYF,TGTGCCAGCAGCTTAGGGGGGGGGTACTCCTACGAGCAGTACTTC
TRBV19,TRBJ1-5,.,.,CATQGVYQPQHF,TGTGCCACCCAAGGGGTCTATCAGCCCCAGCATTTT
TRBV6-2/TRBV6-3,TRBJ1-6,.,.,CASSYSRRANSPLHF,TGTGCCAGCAGTTACTCCCGCAGGGCTAATTCACCCCTCCACTTT
TRBV6-5,TRBJ1-4,.,.,CASSTHQGYNEKLFF,TGTGCCAGCAGCACCCATCAGGGGTATAATGAAAAACTGTTTTTT
TRBV5-4,TRBJ2-3,.,.,CASSGSSDTQYF,TGTGCCAGCAGCGGCAGCTCAGATACGCAGTATTTT
TRBV7-3,TRBJ2-2,TRBD2,.,CASSVGLAANTGELFF,TGTGCCAGCAGCGTGGGACTAGCGGCGAACACCGGGGAGCTGTTTTTT
TRBV4-1,TRBJ2-2,.,.,CASSQTGINTGELFF,TGCGCCAGCAGCCAGACAGGAATTAACACCGGGGAGCTGTTTTTT
TRBV10-2,TRBJ1-2,.,.,CASKGPRGYGYTF,TGCGCCAGCAAGGGTCCACGGGGCTATGGCTACACCTTC
TRBV7-9,TRBJ1-5,.,once,CASTGGDKYQPQHF,TGTGCCAGCACCGGCGGGGACAAGTATCAGCCCCAGCATTTT
TRBV9,TRBJ2-1,TRBD1,few,CASSTHRDRGYEQFF,TGTGCCAGCAGCACTCACCGGGACAGGGGCTATGAGCAGTTCTTC
TRBV3-1/TRBV3-2,TRBJ2-5,.,.,CASSQAQGLETQYF,TGTGCCAGCAGCCAAGCACAGGGTTTAGAGACCCAGTACTTC
TRBV7-2,TRBJ1-5,.,.,CASSLWTDQPQHF,TGTGCCAGCAGCTTATGGACTGATCAGCCCCAGCATTTT
TRBV6-2/TRBV6-3,TRBJ2-7,TRBD2,once,CASSSPRGGGGAYEQYF,TGTGCCAGCAGTTCCCCGCGGGGAGGCGGGGGGGCCTACGAGCAGTACTTC
TRBV4-2,TRBJ2-3,.,.,CASSQEGTHLTDTQYF,TGTGCCAGCAGCCAAGAGGGGACACACCTCACAGATACGCAGTATTTT
TRBV5-4,TRBJ1-2,.,.,CASSQESGYGYTF,TGTGCCAGCAGCCAGGAGTCCGGCTATGGCTACACCTTC
TRBV11-2,TRBJ2-6,.,.,CASSLAGAGANVLTF,TGTGCCAGCAGCTTAGCCGGGGCTGGGGCCAACGTCCTGACTTTC
TRBV29-1,TRBJ1-3,.,.,CSVVGDSGNTIYF,TGCAGCGTTGTAGGGGATTCGGGAAACACCATATATTTT
TRBV5-1,TRBJ2-3,TRBD2,.,CASSNGTSVTDTQYF,TGCGCCAGCAGCAACGGGACTAGCGTCACAGATACGCAGTATTTT
TRBV18,TRBJ2-6,.,.,CASAKTRDGANVLTF,TGTGCCAGCGCTAAAACCAGAGACGGGGCCAACGTCCTGACTTTC
TRBV27,TRBJ2-7,.,once,CASSFGGRGNEQYF,TGTGCCAGCAGTTTTGGAGGGAGAGGCAACGAGCAGTACTTC
TRBV27,TRBJ2-7,TRBD1,.,CASSPQGAHEQYF,TGTGCCAGCAGTCCCCAGGGGGCCCACGAGCAGTACTTC
TRBV4-3,TRBJ2-6,.,.,CASSQDRRSSGANVLTF,TGCGCCAGCAGCCAAGATAGGAGGAGCTCTGGGGCCAACGTCCTGACTTTC
TRBV6-2/TRBV6-3,TRBJ1-2,.,.,CASSYEGGLGGYTF,TGTGCCAGCAGTTACGAGGGGGGCCTAGGAGGCTACACCTTC
TRBV18,TRBJ2-1,TRBD1,.,CASSAGQGAGEQFF,TGTGCCAGCTCGGCCGGACAGGGGGCGGGTGAGCAGTTCTTC
TRBV18,TRBJ1-1,.,.,CASSSGENTEAFF,TGTGCCAGCTCGTCCGGGGAGAACACTGAAGCTTTCTTT
TRBV27,TRBJ1-5,.,.,CASSFYKDSNQPQHF,TGTGCCAGCAGTTTTTATAAAGACAGCAATCAGCCCCAGCATTTT
TRBV10-3,TRBJ2-7,.,once,CAISPGGLNEQYF,TGTGCCATCAGCCCAGGGGGACTGAACGAGCAGTACTTC
TRBV5-1,TRBJ2-4,TRBD2,.,CASSLDGLAGLEGNF,TGCGCCAGCAGCTTGGACGGACTAGCGGGACTTGAGGGGAACTTC
TRBV2,TRBJ1-4,.,.,CASSPSNRLGEKLFF,TGTGCCAGCAGTCCCTCAAATAGGTTGGGAGAAAAACTGTTTTTT
TRBV6-5,TRBJ2-1,TRBD1,.,CASRRTGDGNEQFF,TGTGCCAGCAGGCGGACAGGGGACGGGAATGAGCAGTTCTTC